This T cell receptor beta chain was sequenced in a study of CD8 T cells in ankylosing spondylitis. Study-wide results and caveats: There was reportedly significant enrichment of clones that were disease-linked in matched ankylosing spondylitis synovial fluid.

A note on this clonotype: Its antigen is as yet unknown. The junction departs from the called germline gene at one end, perhaps through a read error.

CDR3 size: 13 residues. Germline CDR1 and CDR2: SNHLY and FYNNEI. TCRdb itself ran the 5' RACE reads through MiXCR, one entry per CDR3 protein. The sample lists under 200,000 distinct CDR3 sequences; approximately 9% were seen once. The TCR comes from a female donor with ankylosing spondylitis or in good health (not recorded which). V usage is TRBV2 and J usage is TRBJ2-7; D not certain. The sequenced material came from blood, either unsorted or a sorted T cell fraction (not recorded which). The CDR3 protein is CASSDGSSYVQYF. CDR3 in DNA: TGTGCCAGCAGTGACGGCAGTTCCTACGTGCAGTACTTC. Using reference TRBV2 and TRBJ2-7 for the parts outside the CDR3, the full variable domain is EPEVTQTPSHQVTQMGQEVILRCVPISNHLYFYWYRQILGQKVEFLVSFYNNEISEKSEIFDDQFSVERPDGSNFTLKIRSTKLEDSAMYFCASSDGSSYVQYFGPGTRLTVT.